The rows below give T cell receptor beta chains drawn from one sample of a study of T cell changes during pregnancy in multiple sclerosis. Assay used: immunoSEQ multiplex PCR; TCRdb lists only in-frame clones, some missing. The sample lists nearly 80,000 clones, approximately 90% occurring once. The material was CD4+ T cells from peripheral blood mononuclear cells, obtained before pregnancy. The receptors were sampled from a female donor with multiple sclerosis, enrolled in a pregnancy study. The CDR3 runs from the conserved cysteine through the conserved F or W. The D gene is left open where the match is weak. Clone size is shown for a subset of rows, as once, few, many or a class of expanded clone.

D gene	clone size	V gene	J gene	CDR3 protein	CDR3 DNA
TRBD1	-	TRBV19	TRBJ1-2	CASTIPGQGASYTF	TGTGCCAGTACCATCCCAGGACAGGGGGCAAGCTACACCTTC
TRBD2	-	TRBV18	TRBJ2-3	CASSPLASGGTLSHTDTQYF	TGTGCCAGCTCACCATTGGCAAGCGGGGGAACTCTTTCTCACACAGATACGCAGTATTTT
TRBD1	-	TRBV6-1	TRBJ2-3	CASSVRQGVTDTQYF	TGTGCCAGCAGTGTACGACAGGGGGTCACAGATACGCAGTATTTT
-	-	TRBV7-2	TRBJ1-5	CASSLERGLQPQHF	TGTGCCAGCAGCTTAGAGAGAGGGCTTCAGCCCCAGCATTTT
TRBD1	-	TRBV18	TRBJ2-3	CASSLTRGRDRAFGGTQYF	TGTGCCAGCTCCCTTACGCGGGGGAGGGACAGGGCCTTTGGCGGCACGCAGTATTTT
TRBD2	-	TRBV27	TRBJ2-7	CASSPFSGRAHEQYF	TGTGCCAGCAGTCCCTTTAGCGGGAGGGCCCACGAGCAGTACTTC
TRBD2	-	TRBV5-4	TRBJ2-3	CASSLLAGVSDTQYF	TGTGCCAGCAGCCTACTAGCGGGAGTCTCAGATACGCAGTATTTT
-	-	TRBV5-8	TRBJ2-3	CASSPYPSTDTQYF	TGTGCCAGCAGTCCCTACCCGAGCACAGATACGCAGTATTTT
-	once	TRBV6-1	TRBJ1-5	CASSPVGAPNQPQHF	TGTGCCAGCAGTCCCGTGGGGGCCCCTAATCAGCCCCAGCATTTT
-	-	TRBV19	TRBJ1-1	CASTLAPGSGTEAFF	TGTGCCAGTACCCTGGCCCCGGGTTCTGGCACTGAAGCTTTCTTT
-	-	TRBV7-6	TRBJ1-3	CASSYSSGNTIYF	TGTGCCAGCAGTTACAGCTCTGGAAACACCATATATTTT
-	-	TRBV7-8	TRBJ1-2	CASSLETVNYGYTF	TGTGCCAGCAGCTTGGAGACAGTTAACTATGGCTACACCTTC
-	-	TRBV28	TRBJ2-2	CASRDYYTGELFF	TGTGCCAGCAGGGACTATTACACCGGGGAGCTGTTTTTT
TRBD1	few	TRBV30	TRBJ1-1	CAWDRGNTEAFF	TGTGCCTGGGACAGGGGGAACACTGAAGCTTTCTTT
-	-	TRBV4-1	TRBJ1-4	CASSQVTTMGRLFF	TGCGCCAGCAGCCAAGTGACGACGATGGGGAGACTGTTTTTT
-	-	TRBV30	TRBJ2-7	CAWSVGGVGQNF	TGTGCCTGGAGTGTAGGCGGGGTTGGTCAAAACTTC
TRBD2	-	TRBV27	TRBJ2-4	CASSWREGDIQYF	TGTGCCAGCAGTTGGCGGGAGGGGGACATTCAGTACTTC